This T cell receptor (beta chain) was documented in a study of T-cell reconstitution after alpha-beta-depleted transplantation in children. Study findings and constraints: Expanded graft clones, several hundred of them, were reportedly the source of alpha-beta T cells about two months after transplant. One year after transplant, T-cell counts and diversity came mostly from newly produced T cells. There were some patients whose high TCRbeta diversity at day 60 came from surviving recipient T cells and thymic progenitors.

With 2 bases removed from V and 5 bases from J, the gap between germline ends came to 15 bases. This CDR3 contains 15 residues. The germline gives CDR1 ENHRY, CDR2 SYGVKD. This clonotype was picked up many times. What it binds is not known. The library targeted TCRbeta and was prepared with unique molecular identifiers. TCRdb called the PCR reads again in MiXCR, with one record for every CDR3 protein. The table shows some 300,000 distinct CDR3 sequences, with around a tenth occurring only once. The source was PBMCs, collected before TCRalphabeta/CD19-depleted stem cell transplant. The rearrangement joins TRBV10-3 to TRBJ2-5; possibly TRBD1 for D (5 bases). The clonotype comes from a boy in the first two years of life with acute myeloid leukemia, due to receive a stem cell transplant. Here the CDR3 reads CAISEQLRVRETQYF. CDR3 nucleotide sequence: TGTGCCATCAGTGAGCAGCTCAGGGTACGGGAGACCCAGTACTTC.